The 32 T cell receptor beta chains below all came from one sample that was sequenced in a study of ipilimumab plus nivolumab after autologous stem cell transplantation. The table came from immunoSEQ multiplex PCR; TCRdb's copy has only in-frame clones and leaves some out. The sample carries tens of thousands of clones, around 84% recorded once. The sample in question was PBMCs, obtained in a trial of ipilimumab plus nivolumab as post-transplant consolidation. These receptors were collected from a male donor with diffuse large B-cell lymphoma.

The rearrangement joins TRBV7-8 to TRBJ1-2; D might be TRBD1 (6 bases). The V end lost 5 bases, the J end lost 7 bases, and 11 bases lay between the germline ends. Germline CDR1 reads SGHVS; CDR2 reads FQNEAQ. The CDR3 extends over 12 amino acids. The CDR3 coding sequence is TGTGCCAGCAGCCGGGACAACCTTGGCTACACCTTC. This translates into CASSRDNLGYTF.

The chain carries TRBV5-1 and TRBJ1-5; TRBD1 agrees at 9 bases. The CDR3 runs 15 residues. Germline CDR1 SGHRS, CDR2 YFSETQ. Trimming at V came to 8 bases and at J to 3 bases, leaving 9 bases not matched to a gene. For the CDR3, the DNA is TGCGCCAGTAGTACGACAGGGGGGGTCAATCAGCCCCAGCATTTT. This translates into CASSTTGGVNQPQHF.

The CDR3 loop is CASSRWDGNTGELFF. CDR3 DNA sequence: TGCGCCAGCAGCCGATGGGACGGGAACACCGGGGAGCTGTTTTTT. The chain uses TRBV4-1 and TRBJ2-2; D assignment may be TRBD1 or TRBD2 (5 bases each). This CDR3 has 15 residues. V was cut by 4 bases and J by 1 base, with 10 bases left in between. CDR1 is MGHRA, CDR2 YSYEKL, per germline.

The chain is built from TRBV29-1 and TRBJ2-3; no firm D call. Between the trimmed V and J ends, which lost 4 bases and 2 bases, there was a span of 10 bases. Germline CDR1 SQVTM, CDR2 ANQGSEA. The CDR3 loop spans 13 amino acids. The CDR3 here is CSVVTPVTDTQYF. The CDR3 coding sequence is TGCAGCGTTGTGACCCCGGTCACAGATACGCAGTATTTT.

This sequence joins TRBV9 and TRBJ1-2, with TRBD1 as a possible D gene (5 bases). Trimming left V 2 bases short and J 3 bases short, with 11 bases between. CDR1 and CDR2 from the germline V gene are SGDLS and YYNGEE. This CDR3 has 14 amino acids. In nucleotides, the CDR3 is TGTGCCAGCAGCGTCGGGACGGTGGACTATGGCTACACCTTC. This encodes CASSVGTVDYGYTF.

The chain carries TRBV7-6 and TRBJ1-2; 8 positions agree with TRBD1. The CDR3 contains 14 residues. J gave up 3 bases and V 5 bases, and 5 bases lay outside the gene matches. Germline V gene data show CDR1 as SGHVS and CDR2 as FNYEAQ. The DNA of the CDR3 is TGTGCCAGCAGCCCGCAGGACAGGGACTATGGCTACACCTTC. Its translation is CASSPQDRDYGYTF.

The chain carries TRBV18 and TRBJ2-3; weak D call: TRBD1 (6 bases). The CDR3 is 13 residues long. Trimming left V 2 bases short and J 8 bases short, with 11 bases between. Germline CDR1 reads KGHSH; CDR2 reads LQKENI. The CDR3 nucleotides are TGTGCCAGCTCACCAAGTGGACAGTCTACGCAGTATTTT. Translating it yields CASSPSGQSTQYF.

This chain connects TRBV2 to TRBJ2-5; the D is unclear. The V end was cut by 3 bases, the J end by 0 bases, with 8 bases between. Germline CDR1 SNHLY, CDR2 FYNNEI. The length of the CDR3 is 14 residues. CDR3 DNA sequence: TGTGCCAGCAGTGATCAACAGCACCAAGAGACCCAGTACTTC. This codes for CASSDQQHQETQYF.

The rearrangement links TRBV6-5 to TRBJ1-2; D remains ambiguous. Germline CDR1 MNHEY, CDR2 SVGAGI. V lost 0 bases and J 4 bases, leaving 12 bases between the germline ends. This CDR3 comprises 15 residues. CDR3 protein: CASSYSSGRAYGYTF. CDR3 DNA: TGTGCCAGCAGTTACTCGTCAGGCCGAGCCTATGGCTACACCTTC.

The chain is built from TRBV7-2 and TRBJ2-3; TRBD2 agrees at 9 bases. Germline V lookup: CDR1 SGHTA, CDR2 FQGNSA. CDR3 length equals 16 residues. Trimming removed 3 bases from V and 5 bases from J; junction bases left unmatched: 9. CDR3 region: CASSLLTSGRRDTQYF. The DNA for the CDR3 is TGTGCCAGCAGCTTGTTGACTAGCGGTCGGAGAGATACGCAGTATTTT.

This chain joins TRBV19 and TRBJ2-7; maybe TRBD1 (6 bases). The V end lost 5 bases, the J end lost 0 bases, and 14 bases lay between the germline ends. Germline loops: CDR1 LNHDA, CDR2 SQIVND (reference sequence). This CDR3 is built from 15 residues. CDR3 sequence: CASSDSGQSSYEQYF. DNA of the CDR3: TGTGCCAGTAGTGACTCGGGACAAAGCTCCTACGAGCAGTACTTC.

CDR3: CATSRPGTPNEKLFF. CDR3 sequence (DNA): TGTGCCACCAGCAGGCCCGGGACGCCGAATGAAAAACTGTTTTTT. The V call is TRBV15, the J call TRBJ1-4; weak D call: TRBD1 (5 bases). The CDR3 loop spans 15 amino acids. Trimming left V 3 bases short and J 5 bases short, with 13 bases between. CDR1 LNHNV and CDR2 YYDKDF come from the germline V gene (reference sequence).

The CDR3 is CASSIQGFGQNIQYF. In DNA form, the CDR3 reads TGTGCCAGTAGCATACAGGGGTTCGGGCAAAACATTCAGTACTTC. The chain couples TRBV19 to TRBJ2-4; 7 nucleotides agree with TRBD1. CDR1 LNHDA and CDR2 SQIVND come from the germline V gene (reference sequence). The CDR3 loop spans 15 amino acids. The V and J ends lost 6 bases and 5 bases, in that order; junction bases with no gene match: 10.

The chain has TRBV6-6 and TRBJ2-5; the match to TRBD2 covers 12 bases. J lost 5 bases, V lost 2 bases, and 6 bases had no gene match. The CDR3 extends over 16 amino acids. Germline V lookup: CDR1 MNHNY, CDR2 SVGAGI (reference sequence). The CDR3 DNA is TGTGCCAGCAGTTACCCACTAGCGGGGGGACGGGAGACCCAGTACTTC. Protein product: CASSYPLAGGRETQYF.

The J gene is TRBJ1-4, the V gene TRBV5-1, with D possibly TRBD1 on 5 matching bases. The germline V gene encodes CDR1 SGHRS and CDR2 YFSETQ. The V gene lost 2 bases and the J gene lost 4 bases, with 12 bases spanning the gap. The CDR3 is 15 residues long. The CDR3 DNA is TGCGCCAGCAGCTTTTGGGGCGAATTTAATGAAAAACTGTTTTTT. Translated, it gives CASSFWGEFNEKLFF.

The CDR3 protein is CASSFQGRNQPQHF. CDR3 in DNA: TGTGCCAGCAGTTTTCAGGGCCGCAATCAGCCCCAGCATTTT. This sequence joins TRBV5-6 and TRBJ1-5; a possible D gene is TRBD1 (5 bases). CDR1 and CDR2 from the germline V gene are SGHDT and YYEEEE. V was pared by 5 bases and J by 2 bases, with 11 bases between. The CDR3 runs 14 residues.

V and J are TRBV11-2 and TRBJ2-1; D assignment may be TRBD1 or TRBD2 (5 bases each). Trimming stripped 5 bases from V and 0 bases from J, with 17 bases between. The CDR3 is 17 amino acids. Germline V gives CDR1 SGHAT, CDR2 FQNNGV. The CDR3 is CASSPQGGLNSYNEQFF. CDR3 DNA: TGTGCCAGCAGCCCCCAGGGCGGGCTCAACTCCTACAATGAGCAGTTCTTC.

This clone was seen only a few times. The chain employs TRBV19 and TRBJ1-5, with TRBD1 matching over 8 bases. Germline trimming cut 0 bases from V and 5 bases from J; bases unmatched to any gene: 6. Germline loops: CDR1 LNHDA, CDR2 SQIVND (reference sequence). The CDR3 has 16 residues. For the CDR3, the DNA is TGTGCCAGTAGTATAGATCGGACAGGGTGGCATCAGCCCCAGCATTTT. Residues: CASSIDRTGWHQPQHF.

In regard to this clone: The junction does not match germline at one end; this may be a read error. This chain links TRBV5-8 with TRBJ1-2; no definite D call. From germline, CDR1 is SGHTS and CDR2 YDEGEE. The CDR3 consists of 14 residues. The CDR3 protein is CASSLGGVGWPKSF. In DNA, the CDR3 is TGTGCCAGCAGCTTGGGGGGAGTTGGTTGGCCTAAATCCTTC.

The chain joins TRBV29-1 to TRBJ1-3, with a weak D call TRBD1 (5 bases). This CDR3 has 13 residues. From germline, CDR1 is SQVTM and CDR2 ANQGSEA. V lost 3 bases, J lost 4 bases, and 10 bases lay in between. Written as DNA, the CDR3 is TGCAGCGTTGAGTTGTCAGGGGGAAACACCATATATTTT. This translates into CSVELSGGNTIYF.

The V and J genes are TRBV7-2 and TRBJ2-2; D is unclear. V shed 3 bases and J shed 6 bases, with 5 bases lying between them. Germline CDR1 SGHTA, CDR2 FQGNSA. The CDR3 has 12 amino acids. CDR3 nucleotides: TGTGCCAGCAGCTTTATCCCCGGGGAGCTGTTTTTT. It codes for CASSFIPGELFF.

This clone qualifies as medium-sized. The V gene is TRBV2, the J gene TRBJ1-2; D is uncertain. Germline lookup yields CDR1 SNHLY and CDR2 FYNNEI. V gave up 1 base and J gave up 8 bases, with 8 bases separating them. This CDR3 is built from 12 residues. Here the CDR3 reads CASSEGVKGYTF. DNA for the CDR3: TGTGCCAGCAGTGAAGGGGTGAAAGGCTACACCTTC. The whole variable domain, filled in from reference TRBV2 and TRBJ1-2, reads EPEVTQTPSHQVTQMGQEVILRCVPISNHLYFYWYRQILGQKVEFLVSFYNNEISEKSEIFDDQFSVERPDGSNFTLKIRSTKLEDSAMYFCASSEGVKGYTFGSGTRLTVV.

This clone has just a few counts. The CDR3 spells CASSPWGLDRAGEKLFF. In DNA form, the CDR3 reads TGCGCCAGCAGCCCTTGGGGCCTAGACAGGGCAGGGGAAAAACTGTTTTTT. The genes are TRBV4-1 and TRBJ1-4, with TRBD1 matching 7 bases. The V gene end was trimmed by 4 bases and the J gene end by 8 bases; junction bases not matched to a gene: 16. This CDR3 region has 17 residues. Germline V lookup: CDR1 MGHRA, CDR2 YSYEKL.

V usage is TRBV18 and J usage is TRBJ1-1; weak D call: TRBD1 (6 bases). This CDR3 has 15 residues. Trimming took 1 base from V and 1 from J, leaving 10 bases between them. CDR1 and CDR2 (germline): KGHSH, LQKENI. Here the CDR3 DNA reads TGTGCCAGCTCACCACGCAGGGGCGCGAACACTGAAGCTTTCTTT. It codes for CASSPRRGANTEAFF.

The V and J genes are TRBV9 and TRBJ2-1, with 11 bases lining up with TRBD2. CDR3 length: 15 amino acids. The V gene end was trimmed by 0 bases and the J gene end by 13 bases; junction bases not matched to a gene: 9. Germline V gene data show CDR1 as SGDLS and CDR2 as YYNGEE. The CDR3 sequence: CASSVGTSGSGRQFF. The CDR3 DNA reads TGTGCCAGCAGCGTAGGGACTAGCGGGTCCGGAAGACAGTTCTTC.

This clone was detected only a few times. The rearrangement uses TRBV28 and TRBJ2-5; 7 positions match TRBD1. This CDR3 spans 16 amino acids. CDR1 is MDHEN, CDR2 SYDVKM, per germline. With V trimmed by 7 bases and J by 0 bases, 11 bases remained unmatched. DNA for the CDR3: TGTGCCAGCAAGGAAGGGACAGATCGGTACCAAGAGACCCAGTACTTC. It specifies CASKEGTDRYQETQYF.

This clone was detected only once. The chain recombines TRBV19 with TRBJ2-6, with D perhaps TRBD2 (7 bases). With 5 bases removed from V and 0 bases from J, the gap between germline ends came to 14 bases. This CDR3 is 17 amino acids long. CDR1 and CDR2 from the germline V gene are LNHDA and SQIVND (reference sequence). This chain's CDR3 is CASSWGGPISGANVLTF. CDR3 bases: TGTGCCAGTAGTTGGGGGGGCCCAATCTCTGGGGCCAACGTCCTGACTTTC.

V is TRBV18 and J is TRBJ2-5; D gene unclear. The CDR3 is 12 residues long. Germline V gene lookup returns CDR1 KGHSH and CDR2 LQKENI. V was pared by 8 bases and J by 2 bases, with 9 bases between. The chain's CDR3 is CASGQQQETQYF. The CDR3 DNA reads as TGTGCCAGCGGTCAGCAACAAGAGACCCAGTACTTC.

The chain joins TRBV11-2 to TRBJ2-4, with 8 bases identical to TRBD1. The junction had 8 bases not matched to a gene; V was cut back by 0 bases and J by 10 bases. CDR1 SGHAT and CDR2 FQNNGV come from the germline V gene. The CDR3 totals 15 residues. As DNA, the CDR3 is TGTGCCAGCAGCTTAGAGGGGACAGGTGAATCTATTCAGTACTTC. It specifies CASSLEGTGESIQYF.

The chain uses TRBV7-2 and TRBJ1-5; perhaps TRBD1 as D (5 bases). CDR1 and CDR2 from the germline V gene are SGHTA and FQGNSA. Between the trimmed V and J ends, which lost 5 bases and 2 bases, there was a span of 13 bases. There are 15 residues in the CDR3. CDR3 DNA: TGTGCCAGCAGCCAAGGGGTGGATCGCAATCAGCCCCAGCATTTT. It translates to CASSQGVDRNQPQHF.

This clone was recorded only once. The chain combines TRBV5-4 with TRBJ1-3; D is unclear. Trimming pared 4 bases from V and 0 bases from J, leaving 11 bases between. The CDR3 has 15 residues. Germline-derived CDR1 and CDR2 are SGHNT and YYREEE (reference sequence). CDR3 residues: CASSLSGVSGNTIYF. As DNA, the CDR3 is TGTGCCAGCAGCCTTTCAGGAGTCTCTGGAAACACCATATATTTT. Variable domain in full (rest from reference TRBV5-4 and TRBJ1-3): ETGVTQSPTHLIKTRGQQVTLRCSSQSGHNTVSWYQQALGQGPQFIFQYYREEENGRGNFPPRFSGLQFPNYSSELNVNALELDDSALYLCASSLSGVSGNTIYFGEGSWLTVV.

The chain has TRBV7-2 and TRBJ2-3; D not resolved. The V end was cut by 6 bases, the J end by 0 bases, with 13 bases between. The germline gives CDR1 SGHTA, CDR2 FQGNSA. The CDR3 runs to 15 residues. The CDR3 DNA sequence: TGTGCCAGCAGGCCTTCCGGAGCTAGCACAGATACGCAGTATTTT. Translated: CASRPSGASTDTQYF.